Given below is one T cell receptor (beta chain) in context. This clonotype was seen only a few times. Its antigen is unknown. Base qualities are not at hand, and no much larger clone is one base apart. The sample originates from a study of blood T cells in healthy people across ages (dated by TCRdb to 2013 to 2016). For the study in its entirety: In model experiments, template switching captured about one uniquely barcoded TCR beta cDNA molecule for every two T cells. Age-related changes in TCR beta repertoire diversity were measured in the study by deep sequencing normalized with unique cDNA molecular identifiers. The donors were divided into four age groups: young (average around 16 years), middle-aged (under 40), aged (about 62) and long-lived (nearly 85). Two additional independent replicas of 1 million unique cDNA reads from the same blood draw were analyzed for two donors (one aged 18 to 29 and one aged 80 or older). Broader findings and caveats from the paper: A strong correlation was found between observed TCR beta diversity and the percentage of naive T cells measured by flow cytometry. Estimates of total diversity based on one million sequenced T cells were regarded as lower bounds and as underestimates. As age increased, observed TCR beta diversity per million T cells dropped in a roughly linear way, and a significant reduction was already evident by age 40. Donor CMV infection status was unknown, potentially confounding age-related changes in expanded clonotypes. Conclusive comparison of naive and antigen-experienced compartments was prevented by the profiling of bulk unsorted PBMCs. Compared with the aged group, more naive CD4+ T cells, fewer expanded clones and increased TCR diversity were shown by the long-lived group, suggesting age selection.

Systemically healthy Caucasian individuals from Russia, some 40 in total and aged about 6 to 95 years, were included as donors. Ten milliliters of peripheral blood were drawn from each donor into EDTA-treated Vacutainer tubes. Ficoll-Paque density-gradient centrifugation was used to isolate PBMCs, with at least 6 million obtained per sample. Trizol reagent was used to extract total RNA from the PBMCs, yielding at least 6 micrograms per sample. Naive CD45RAhigh/CD27high T cell percentages were measured by flow cytometry on a PBMC aliquot from every donor. The library was produced with 5' RACE. For sequencing, an Illumina HiSeq 2500 was employed. A second roughly 7 to 11 cycle PCR used a sample-barcoded 5' primer and a J-beta primer mix. A template-switch 5' adaptor carrying 12 random nucleotides introduced a unique molecular identifier onto each TCR beta cDNA molecule. At least 3 million CDR3-containing paired-end reads were obtained from each sample. First-strand cDNA was synthesized from all RNA with the Mint cDNA synthesis kit, primed by a TRBC-specific oligonucleotide. After uracil-DNA glycosylase treatment, a first 18-cycle PCR used universal primers M1SS and BC2_uni_R on all cDNA. As for the original processing: Each sample was normalized by randomly selecting 1 million high-quality reads, each carrying a distinct molecular identifier. Reads sharing molecular identifiers were discarded rather than binned into consensus sequences. MiTCR, set to a Q25 quality threshold and the strictest error-elimination algorithm, was used for CDR3 identification, clonotype clustering and error correction. A nonparametric unseen species model with Euler transformation was used to estimate a lower bound on total TCR beta diversity. In-frame beta chains were kept once TCRdb had trimmed the public reads at Q25 with fastp and called clones with MiXCR. Rows with one shared CDR3 protein collapse into an entry with the most common genes and DNA. These V and J calls are TCRdb output, not the study's own analysis. Recorded for this sample are roughly 800,000 distinct CDR3 sequences; 20% to 25% of them occurred a single time. Approximately 4% of the sample is in the top ten clones.

From cysteine to phenylalanine, the CDR3 is 15 amino acids long. Here the CDR3 DNA is all that survives: 45 bases in frame from base 1. From the germline V gene, CDR1 is MDHEN and CDR2 is SYDVKM. The germline ends are 12 bases apart after V is trimmed by 2 bases and J by 3 bases. The sample was also reused in another study, on T cells of mothers and their children. The second paper further reports: Nine systemically healthy Caucasian individuals, comprising three mothers and their six children, were included as donors. cDNA synthesis used all of the extracted RNA, with roughly 1.5 ug of RNA in each 15 ul reaction. In the second PCR, sample barcodes and 2-4 random nucleotides were introduced via the M1S primer. Over 10 million TCR beta CDR3 reads came from each mother, compared with several million reads from each child. Thymic selection shapes the output of TCR recombination in a similar way in related and unrelated pairs, and inherited differences have a minor effect. Normalized repertoire overlap in related mother-child pairs was always slightly higher than in unrelated mother-child pairs, but the difference was never significant. Persistent microchimeric T cell clones were not detected, at a sensitivity of about 100 clones per million clonotypes. In the study, deep NGS was used to compare the TCR beta repertoires of mothers and children, and features distinguishing related mother-child pairs from unrelated individuals were sought. Mothers averaged roughly 40 +/- 4 years of age and children averaged about 10 +/- 4 years. After adapter ligation was performed with NEBNext reagents, the libraries were sequenced on an Illumina HiSeq 2000 with 100+100 nt paired-end reads. To prevent cross-contamination, the mother and child libraries were prepared a month apart and were sequenced in separate runs. For each donor, somewhere between about 450,000 and 2,200,000 distinct TCR beta clonotypes were identified. Naive TCR beta clonotypes were estimated from low-frequency clonotypes matched to each donor's FACS-determined naive share, without sorting.

The chain uses TRBV28 and TRBJ2-3, with TRBD1 tentatively as D gene (5 bases match). The sequenced sample was blood. The receptor comes from a boy younger than 18 in good health. In nucleotide form, the sequence is TGTGCCAGCAGTTTACAGGGTGATGAGACAGATACGCAGTATTTT. Its protein reads: CASSLQGDETDTQYF.